One TCR beta chain is described in this entry. This clonotype was seen at least ten times. It lacks a known antigen. No per-base quality is available; no much larger clone lies one base away. The sample belongs to a study of regulatory T cells in long-lasting Graves disease (dated by TCRdb to the early 2020s). For the study in its entirety: Antithyroid drugs had been taken for less than 3 months by newly diagnosed Graves' disease patients. Peripheral blood TCR sequencing and RNA sequencing compared persistent Graves' disease patients with newly diagnosed Graves' disease patients. The study was registered as a clinical trial and conducted in China. TCR sequencing covered about 13 persistent and roughly 20 newly diagnosed Graves' disease patients, 33 samples in total. Overall results and qualifications from the work: Patients with persistent disease shared more public clonotypes (around 2,700) than newly diagnosed patients did (nearly 1,000). Compared with newly diagnosed patients, patients with persistent Graves' disease had lower TCR Shannon entropy and fewer highly expanded clones, which suggests clonal expansion. Sequencing and analysis were limited to the TCR beta chain. Preferential use of TRBV28, TRBJ1-2 and TRBJ2-5 was observed in persistent disease, whereas TRBV20-1 and TRBJ2-1 were favored in newly diagnosed disease. Only peripheral blood was studied, because thyroid tissue, the primary lesion, was inaccessible. The authors acknowledged the small sample size as a limitation that may reduce accuracy.

The germline V gene (reference sequence) specifies LGHDT as CDR1 and YNNKEL as CDR2. From the cysteine through the phenylalanine, the CDR3 covers 14 amino acids. CDR3 DNA only is kept here, 42 bases in frame from base 1. Unmatched junction bases come to 3, with V trimmed by 3 bases and J by 5 bases. Library preparation employed multiplex PCR. Sequenced using an Illumina HiSeq 4000. TCR beta libraries were built with iRepertoire HTBI primers and Arm-PCR amplification of CDR3 regions. Before sequencing, the PCR products underwent gel purification. Per the original workflow: Gene usage analysis of CDR3 amino acid clonotypes relied on the 62 TRBV and about 13 TRBJ segments identified across samples. COPE and FqMerger were used to merge the filtered high-quality paired reads into contigs. BLAST was used to align contigs to IMGT TRBV, TRBD and TRBJ reference genes, with CDR3 defined following IMGT. Clonotypes above 0.1% frequency were classified as highly expanded clones. Shannon entropy served as the measure of repertoire diversity, while the Gini coefficient captured V-J evenness. A clonotype found in more than one individual was treated as public. TCRdb reprocessing: public reads trimmed at Q25 with fastp, clones called with MiXCR, in-frame beta chains kept. Each entry merges the rows of one CDR3 protein and shows their most common DNA and genes. The V and J calls shown here were made by TCRdb, not taken from the authors' results. The sample table holds about 400,000 distinct CDR3 sequences, of which roughly a sixth were seen once. The ten largest clonotypes hold about a fifth of the sample.

The time point label corresponds to: newly diagnosed GD, antithyroid drugs for less than 3 months. RNA was extracted from PBMCs in TRIzol for both TCR sequencing and RNA sequencing. The diagnosis of Graves' disease followed American Thyroid Association guidelines. Patients were recruited from an endocrinology department in Xi'an, China. From each patient, around 9 milliliters of peripheral blood was collected into an EDTA anticoagulant tube. Ficoll Paque Plus density gradient separation was used to isolate PBMCs, and no further T cell sorting was done. An Agilent 2100 Bioanalyzer and agarose gel were used to assess RNA quality, and a NanoDrop 2000 was used to measure RNA concentration.

The chain couples TRBV3-1 to TRBJ2-4; 8 bases in the junction line up with TRBD1. This receptor was taken from a female donor with Graves disease. The sequencing used peripheral blood mononuclear cells (PBMCs), collected at new diagnosis, from a patient treated with antithyroid drugs. The nucleotide sequence is given as TGTGCCAGCAGCCAGTTGACAGGGGAAAACATTCAGTACTTC. The resulting protein is CASSQLTGENIQYF.